What follows is one T cell receptor (beta chain) and its context. Antigen: not known. The PCR ran on 60 Vbeta and 13 Jbeta primers. As processed by the authors: Approximately 87 million unique TCR beta chains, 9 million to 12 million shared, were counted in a later analysis. Assay: immunoSEQ multiplex PCR; the TCRdb copy retains only in-frame clones and omits some. V and J calls and clone size are copied from that table; D and trimming were computed from the DNA. Altogether 90,000 to 150,000 clones are present, 15% to 19% being singletons, with the ten largest covering under 2.5%. CDR1 and CDR2 (germline): SGHNT, YYREEE (reference sequence). With V trimmed by 1 base and J by 5 bases, 5 bases remained unmatched. The CDR3 runs 15 residues. This specimen belongs to a study of cytomegalovirus exposure and HLA in healthy donors. The study's findings and limits: A later analysis by the authors found several of the most significant clusters apparently linked to common viral pathogens. Rare TCR sequences dominated, though some public TCRs recurred in many donors. Sequencing artifact likely explains a cluster of highly shared sequence variants.

The sequence came from a woman in her late teens or twenties in good health and CMV-seronegative. Sequencing used PBMCs. The rearrangement joins TRBV5-4 to TRBJ2-2, with TRBD1 identical over 7 bases. CDR3 in DNA: TGTGCCAGCAGCTTGCCAGGGGGTAGAACCGGGGAGCTGTTTTTT. This gives the protein CASSLPGGRTGELFF.